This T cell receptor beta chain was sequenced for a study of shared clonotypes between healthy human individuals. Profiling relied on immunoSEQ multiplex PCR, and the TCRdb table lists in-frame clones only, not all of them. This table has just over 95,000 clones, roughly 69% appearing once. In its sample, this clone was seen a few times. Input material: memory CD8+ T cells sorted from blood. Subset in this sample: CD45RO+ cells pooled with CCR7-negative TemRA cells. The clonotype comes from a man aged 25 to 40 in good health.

The chain's CDR3 is CASKEVYGYTF. The CDR3 DNA follows: TGTGCCAGCAAGGAGGTCTATGGCTACACCTTC. V and J are TRBV27 and TRBJ1-2; D is uncertain. Germline V lookup: CDR1 MNHEY, CDR2 SMNVEV (reference sequence). The CDR3 sequence is 11 residues long. Trimming left V 7 bases short and J 4 bases short, with 7 bases between.